This T cell receptor beta chain was documented in a study of blood T cell repertoires in COVID-19. Background on the study: The United States, Italy and Spain provided the acute and convalescent COVID-19 samples. PBMCs, B-cell-depleted T cells, or T cells were the source of the cDNA or gDNA that made up the material.

Germline V CDR1 and CDR2: LGHDT, YNNKEL (reference sequence). V was pared by 3 bases and J by 8 bases, with 9 bases of the junction left unmatched. The CDR3 totals 15 residues. Per the study methods: The authors estimated nucleated cell counts from reference gene primer amplification. Assay: immunoSEQ multiplex PCR; the TCRdb copy retains only in-frame clones and omits some. That table gives V, J and clone size, and the DNA gave D and trimming. This sample has over 250,000 clones, with over 75% found just once. This TCR was sampled from a human donor in a cohort sampled during active COVID-19. This chain joins TRBV3-1 (or the pseudogene TRBV3-2) and TRBJ2-7, with TRBD2 matching over 11 bases. Sample: peripheral blood. Here the CDR3 DNA reads TGTGCCAGCAGCCAGGAATCTAGCGGGAGGACAAAGCAGTACTTC. Translated: CASSQESSGRTKQYF.